These 11 T cell receptor beta chains were sequenced from one sample in a study of cytomegalovirus exposure and HLA in healthy donors. The PCR had 60 Vbeta and 13 Jbeta primers. This table comes from immunoSEQ multiplex PCR, and its TCRdb copy is limited to in-frame clones, with some not included. The data show around 150,000 clones, 70% to 80% seen once. Sequenced sample: PBMCs. The receptors were gathered from a man in his forties or fifties in good health and CMV-seronegative.

J is TRBJ2-3 and V is TRBV28, with D unresolved. Trimming took off 3 bases at V and 0 bases at J, with 13 bases between the two ends. Germline loops: CDR1 MDHEN, CDR2 SYDVKM. The CDR3 runs 16 residues. CDR3 coding DNA: TGTGCCAGCAGTTTGTCTCTCCCTACTAGCACAGATACGCAGTATTTT. Encoded protein: CASSLSLPTSTDTQYF.

This chain links TRBV15 with TRBJ1-2, with 7 bases that match TRBD1. This CDR3 spans 15 amino acids. The V segment lost 2 bases and the J segment 5 bases; nucleotides outside the gene matches: 8. The germline V gene encodes CDR1 LNHNV and CDR2 YYDKDF (reference sequence). CDR3 coding DNA: TGTGCCACCAGCAGATTAACAGGGGATCGGTATGGCTACACCTTC. It encodes CATSRLTGDRYGYTF.

V is TRBV20-1 and J is TRBJ2-7, with D possibly matching TRBD1 (5 bases). Trimming left V 3 bases short and J 6 bases short, with 6 bases between. This CDR3 has 10 amino acids. Per germline, CDR1 DFQATT and CDR2 SNEGSKA (reference sequence). The chain's CDR3 is CSASRAEQYF. CDR3 sequence (DNA): TGCAGTGCTAGCAGGGCCGAGCAGTACTTC.

This chain connects TRBV7-9 to TRBJ2-1, with TRBD2 identical over 8 bases. J lost 16 bases, V lost 5 bases, and 10 bases had no gene match. Germline CDR1 reads SEHNR; CDR2 reads FQNEAQ (reference sequence). CDR3 length: 12 residues. The CDR3 sequence: CASSRLAGSIFF. The CDR3 region has the DNA TGTGCCAGCAGCCGTTTAGCGGGGTCCATTTTCTTC.

This chain uses TRBV19 with TRBJ2-7; TRBD1 agrees at 7 bases. Germline CDR1 and CDR2: LNHDA and SQIVND (reference sequence). V dropped 5 bases and J dropped 1; count of bases not matched to a gene: 5. This CDR3 region has 14 residues. CDR3 sequence reads: CASSRDSASYEQYF. The CDR3 DNA follows: TGTGCCAGTAGTCGGGACAGCGCTTCCTACGAGCAGTACTTC.

This clone occurred once. The J gene is TRBJ2-1, the V gene TRBV7-8; weak D call: TRBD2 (5 bases). Per germline, CDR1 SGHVS and CDR2 FQNEAQ. The CDR3 has 14 amino acids. Trimming cost V 5 bases and J 4 bases, with 12 bases left between them. The CDR3, as DNA: TGTGCCAGCAGCCTGACATCGGGGTACAATGAGCAGTTCTTC. The encoded protein is CASSLTSGYNEQFF.

This clone was seen a handful of times. V is TRBV4-2 and J is TRBJ2-6; no firm D call. This CDR3 contains 14 residues. Germline loops: CDR1 LGHNA, CDR2 YNFKEQ. Trimming cost V 4 bases and J 2 bases, with 6 bases left between them. The CDR3 DNA is TGTGCCAGCAGCCCGGTTGCTGGGGCCAACGTCCTGACTTTC. Its protein product is CASSPVAGANVLTF.

The chain is built from TRBV5-1 and TRBJ2-5; 9 bases are shared with TRBD1. Germline V gene data show CDR1 as SGHRS and CDR2 as YFSETQ. The CDR3 has 15 amino acids. V was clipped by 3 bases and J by 3 bases; unmatched bases: 6. The CDR3 is CASSWGTGTEETQYF. The DNA for the CDR3 is TGCGCCAGCAGCTGGGGGACAGGGACGGAAGAGACCCAGTACTTC.

This clone has more than one count but fewer than ten. The chain has TRBV7-6 and TRBJ2-7, with 10 bases lining up with TRBD1. Germline V gives CDR1 SGHVS, CDR2 FNYEAQ. The CDR3 consists of 17 residues. Trimming took 5 bases from V and 2 from J; bases not matched to a gene: 12. CDR3 coding DNA: TGTGCCAGCAGCACCCCCATTGGGACAGGGGAAACCTACGAGCAGTACTTC. Its protein product is CASSTPIGTGETYEQYF.

The chain links TRBV6-4 to TRBJ2-1; 12 bases agree with TRBD2. CDR3 size: 16 residues. Germline V gene sequence: CDR1 MRHNA, CDR2 SNTAGT. V lost 6 bases and J lost 8; bases outside the gene matches: 11. CDR3 bases: TGTGCCAGCAGAAGACTAGCGGGGGACCCTTGGGATGAGCAGTTCTTC. This encodes CASRRLAGDPWDEQFF.

The chain carries TRBV27 and TRBJ2-7; 8 nucleotides agree with TRBD1. The CDR3 runs to 15 residues. Trimming cost V 5 bases and J 1 base; bases outside gene matches: 7. Germline loops: CDR1 MNHEY, CDR2 SMNVEV (reference sequence). The DNA of the CDR3 is TGTGCCAGCAGTCCCGGACAGGGAACATCCTACGAGCAGTACTTC. It codes for CASSPGQGTSYEQYF.